These 29 T cell receptor beta chains originate from one sample sequenced in a study of T cell responses to AZD1222 COVID-19 vaccine. Sequencing was performed with immunoSEQ multiplex PCR; in TCRdb, only in-frame clones are kept and a portion is missing. The sample has under 200,000 clones; about 90% are singletons. The input for sequencing was peripheral blood, taken on day 0 of AZD1222 vaccination. The origin of the receptors is an adult in good health.

The rearrangement joins TRBV14 to TRBJ1-3, with a weak D call TRBD1 (6 bases). This CDR3 region has 15 residues. Between the trimmed V and J ends, which lost 3 bases and 9 bases, there was a span of 18 bases. Germline V gene sequence: CDR1 SGHDN, CDR2 FVKESK. This CDR3 reads CASSQTDSLGGTIYF. CDR3 sequence (DNA): TGTGCCAGCAGCCAGACGGACAGCCTCGGTGGCACCATATATTTT.

This chain connects TRBV29-1 to TRBJ1-5, with D unresolved. Trimming cost V 4 bases and J 0 bases, with 7 bases left between them. Germline loops: CDR1 SQVTM, CDR2 ANQGSEA. The CDR3 covers 13 residues. The CDR3: CSVGENSNQPQHF. The CDR3 DNA reads TGCAGCGTTGGAGAGAATAGCAATCAGCCCCAGCATTTT.

V is TRBV19 and J is TRBJ1-1, with D maybe TRBD1 (5 bases). This CDR3 is built from 13 residues. Germline CDR1 reads LNHDA; CDR2 reads SQIVND (reference sequence). The ends were cut back, 10 bases at V and 3 bases at J, with 15 bases in the middle. The CDR3 loop reads CATRKGRDTEAFF. DNA of the CDR3: TGTGCCACTCGAAAGGGGAGGGACACTGAAGCTTTCTTT.

The chain combines TRBV5-8 with TRBJ2-5; D unresolved. The CDR3 is 15 amino acids. In germline, CDR1 is SGHTS, CDR2 YDEGEE. Trimming removed 0 bases from V and 2 bases from J, with 11 bases in between. The CDR3 nucleotides are TGTGCCAGCAGCTTGGCCGGGCGGCTTCAAGAGACCCAGTACTTC. Translating it yields CASSLAGRLQETQYF.

The chain recombines TRBV28 with TRBJ1-5, with D hard to call. Germline V gene sequence: CDR1 MDHEN, CDR2 SYDVKM. The CDR3 totals 11 residues. Trimming took 2 bases from V and 6 from J, leaving 2 bases between them. Here the CDR3 reads CASSLGQPQHF. The CDR3 DNA follows: TGTGCCAGCAGTTTAGGTCAGCCCCAGCATTTT. The whole variable domain, filled in from reference TRBV28 and TRBJ1-5, reads DVKVTQSSRYLVKRTGEKVFLECVQDMDHENMFWYRQDPGLGLRLIYFSYDVKMKEKGDIPEGYSVSREKKERFSLILESASTNQTSMYLCASSLGQPQHFGDGTRLSIL.

This clone has a single count. This chain joins TRBV4-3 and TRBJ2-7; D is perhaps TRBD2 (6 bases). This CDR3 is 15 amino acids long. Trimming left V 4 bases short and J 3 bases short, with 16 bases between. Germline CDR1 and CDR2: LGHNA and YSLEER. The CDR3 nucleotides read TGCGCCAGCAGCCCCGGGACTTCGGGGCTCTACGAGCAGTACTTC. This sequence encodes CASSPGTSGLYEQYF.

The rearrangement links TRBV7-2 to TRBJ1-1; D is perhaps TRBD1 (6 bases). This CDR3 contains 14 residues. V was clipped by 1 base and J by 5 bases, with 11 bases between them. Germline V lookup: CDR1 SGHTA, CDR2 FQGNSA. The CDR3 DNA sequence: TGTGCCAGCAGCTTAGGGACAGTAGAGACTGAAGCTTTCTTT. Translating it yields CASSLGTVETEAFF.

The V gene is TRBV2, the J gene TRBJ2-5; TRBD2 matches at 8 bases. Germline CDR1 SNHLY, CDR2 FYNNEI. The J segment lost 2 bases and the V segment lost 7 bases, leaving 6 bases of the junction unmatched. This CDR3 spans 14 amino acids. The DNA for the CDR3 is TGTGCCAGCACTCCCCCGGGGGGGCAAGAGACCCAGTACTTC. This translates into CASTPPGGQETQYF.

The chain is built from TRBV5-1 and TRBJ1-2, with D tentatively TRBD1 (6 bases). Germline V lookup: CDR1 SGHRS, CDR2 YFSETQ. V was shortened by 0 bases and J by 5 bases, with 11 bases between the two germline ends. This CDR3 comprises 14 residues. In DNA, the CDR3 is TGCGCCAGCAGCTTGGGTCAGGGGAGGTATGGCTACACCTTC. Translated: CASSLGQGRYGYTF.

J is TRBJ1-1 and V is TRBV5-8, with no clear D. The CDR3 totals 15 residues. Germline V gives CDR1 SGHTS, CDR2 YDEGEE. Trimming removed 1 base at V and 0 bases at J, with 10 bases between. The DNA for the CDR3 is TGTGCCAGCAGCTTGAGTCCCCGCATGAACACTGAAGCTTTCTTT. Translation gives CASSLSPRMNTEAFF.

The genes are TRBV5-1 and TRBJ2-3; no reliable D call. Germline V gene data show CDR1 as SGHRS and CDR2 as YFSETQ. With 0 bases removed from V and 4 bases from J, the gap between germline ends came to 6 bases. This CDR3 has 13 amino acids. CDR3: CASSLEVADTQYF. The CDR3 bases are TGCGCCAGCAGCTTGGAGGTCGCAGATACGCAGTATTTT. Combining the CDR3 with reference TRBV5-1 and TRBJ2-3 gives the whole variable domain KAGVTQTPRYLIKTRGQQVTLSCSPISGHRSVSWYQQTPGQGLQFLFEYFSETQRNKGNFPGRFSGRQFSNSRSEMNVSTLELGDSALYLCASSLEVADTQYFGPGTRLTVL.

The chain is built from TRBV10-3 and TRBJ1-5; possible D gene TRBD1, 5 bases. V was pared by 1 base and J by 1 base, with 5 bases between. The germline CDR1 and CDR2 sequences are ENHRY and SYGVKD. The CDR3 is 14 residues long. Here the CDR3 reads CAISEWGSNQPQHF. For the CDR3, the DNA is TGTGCCATCAGTGAGTGGGGGAGCAATCAGCCCCAGCATTTT.

The chain combines TRBV28 with TRBJ2-7; D could derive from TRBD1 or TRBD2 (5 bases each). In germline, CDR1 is MDHEN, CDR2 SYDVKM. There are 13 residues in the CDR3. Trimming left V 7 bases short and J 6 bases short, with 16 bases between. The CDR3 sequence: CASIPGPSAEQYF. CDR3 bases: TGTGCCAGCATACCGGGACCCTCCGCCGAGCAGTACTTC.

V gene TRBV11-2 combines with J gene TRBJ2-7; D remains ambiguous. The CDR3 runs 13 residues. V lost 6 bases to trimming and J lost 0 bases, with 9 bases between them. Germline V gene lookup returns CDR1 SGHAT and CDR2 FQNNGV. CDR3 nucleotides: TGTGCCAGCAGTGACCGATACTCCTACGAGCAGTACTTC. Protein product: CASSDRYSYEQYF.

The chain has TRBV5-4 and TRBJ1-1; maybe TRBD1 (5 bases). V gave up 0 bases and J gave up 1 base, with 10 bases separating them. In germline, CDR1 is SGHNT, CDR2 YYREEE (reference sequence). CDR3 length equals 15 residues. The CDR3 DNA sequence: TGTGCCAGCAGCTTGGACGGGGCCGGGAACACTGAAGCTTTCTTT. Protein product: CASSLDGAGNTEAFF.

V gene TRBV4-2 combines with J gene TRBJ2-7, with 9 bases that match TRBD2. The CDR3 totals 16 residues. Trimming removed 0 bases from V and 4 bases from J; junction bases left unmatched: 7. Germline CDR1 and CDR2: LGHNA and YNFKEQ. The CDR3 here is CASSQDLGGRAYEQYF. The CDR3 DNA is TGTGCCAGCAGCCAAGATCTCGGCGGGAGGGCTTACGAGCAGTACTTC.

This clone was counted once. V is TRBV6-9 and J is TRBJ2-1, with 7 positions matching TRBD1. V was pared by 3 bases and J by 10 bases, with 12 bases of the junction left unmatched. The germline V gene has CDR1 MNHGY and CDR2 SVAAGI. The CDR3 is made up of 15 amino acids. The CDR3: CASSYPAGAGGEQFF. The CDR3 DNA reads as TGTGCCAGCAGTTACCCCGCAGGGGCAGGGGGAGAGCAGTTCTTC.

This clone has just one count. The chain is built from TRBV4-1 and TRBJ1-1; D is possibly TRBD1 (5 bases). Germline assignment: CDR1 MGHRA and CDR2 YSYEKL. V lost 0 bases, J lost 3 bases, and 14 bases lay in between. This CDR3 has 16 residues. The CDR3 coding sequence is TGCGCCAGCAGCCAAGAGTTTGGCGGGGGGGACACTGAAGCTTTCTTT. This sequence encodes CASSQEFGGGDTEAFF.

This clone was detected once. This rearrangement joins TRBV18 to TRBJ1-2, with 7 bases matching TRBD1. V lost 4 bases, J lost 2 bases, and 16 bases stayed unmatched. In germline, CDR1 is KGHSH, CDR2 LQKENI. The CDR3 runs to 18 residues. In DNA, the CDR3 is TGTGCCAGCTCACGTCCCAGGGGGTCGTCGGACGGGAACTATGGCTACACCTTC. Translated, it gives CASSRPRGSSDGNYGYTF. Together with reference TRBV18 and TRBJ1-2, the CDR3 gives the full variable domain: NAGVMQNPRHLVRRRGQEARLRCSPMKGHSHVYWYRQLPEEGLKFMVYLQKENIIDESGMPKERFSAEFPKEGPSILRIQQVVRGDSAAYFCASSRPRGSSDGNYGYTFGSGTRLTVV.

The chain has TRBV11-1 and TRBJ1-1; D is undetermined. The CDR3 is 13 residues long. Germline loops: CDR1 SGHAT, CDR2 FQDESV (reference sequence). Trimming shortened V by 2 bases and J by 0 bases, and 4 bases separated the two germline ends. The CDR3 bases are TGTGCCAGCAGCTTACAGGTGAACACTGAAGCTTTCTTT. It codes for CASSLQVNTEAFF. Variable domain in full (rest from reference TRBV11-1 and TRBJ1-1): EAEVAQSPRYKITEKSQAVAFWCDPISGHATLYWYRQILGQGPELLVQFQDESVVDDSQLPKDRFSAERLKGVDSTLKIQPAELGDSAMYLCASSLQVNTEAFFGQGTRLTVV.

This chain connects TRBV30 to TRBJ1-6; perhaps TRBD1 as D (5 bases). V lost 1 base and J 3 bases, leaving 16 bases between the germline ends. The CDR3 extends over 17 amino acids. Germline V gene sequence: CDR1 GTSNPN, CDR2 SVGIG (reference sequence). Written as DNA, the CDR3 is TGTGCCTGGAGTGGGGATGGGGCGGGTGACTATAATTCACCCCTCCACTTT. This translates into CAWSGDGAGDYNSPLHF.

The chain recombines TRBV5-6 with TRBJ1-3; no clear D gene. CDR1 and CDR2 (germline): SGHDT, YYEEEE. The CDR3 spans 13 residues. V gave up 0 bases and J gave up 8 bases, with 9 bases separating them. The DNA for the CDR3 is TGTGCCAGCAGCTTGGGTCGAGGAGACACCATATATTTT. Protein sequence: CASSLGRGDTIYF.

V and J are TRBV29-1 and TRBJ1-5; the D gene is possibly TRBD1 (6 bases). Germline V gives CDR1 SQVTM, CDR2 ANQGSEA. The V end lost 3 bases, the J end lost 2 bases, and 8 bases lay between the germline ends. The CDR3 runs 13 residues. This CDR3 is CSVDSGGNQPQHF. CDR3 nucleotides: TGCAGCGTTGATTCAGGGGGCAATCAGCCCCAGCATTTT.

The chain joins TRBV6-2 or TRBV6-3 to TRBJ1-2; TRBD1 might be the D (5 bases). CDR3 length: 19 amino acids. V dropped 2 bases and J dropped 4 bases, with 26 bases sitting between them. Germline lookup yields CDR1 MNHEY and CDR2 SVGEGT. CDR3 loop: CASSYPEGRRAISPYGYTF. Here the CDR3 DNA reads TGTGCCAGCAGTTACCCTGAGGGGCGGCGGGCCATTTCCCCCTATGGCTACACCTTC.

This clone was detected only once. V is TRBV12-3 or TRBV12-4 and J is TRBJ1-5; TRBD1 might be the D (5 bases). CDR3 length: 12 amino acids. V was pared by 8 bases and J by 4 bases, with 9 bases between. The CDR3 region is CASSGPNQPQHF. The CDR3 DNA follows: TGTGCCAGCTCGGGACCAAATCAGCCCCAGCATTTT.

This chain links TRBV7-8 with TRBJ1-4; possible D gene TRBD1, 6 bases. The CDR3 sequence is 15 residues long. Germline V lookup: CDR1 SGHVS, CDR2 FQNEAQ. Trimming stripped 1 base from V and 4 bases from J, with 10 bases between. CDR3 residues: CASSLGAGVNEKLFF. The CDR3 region has the DNA TGTGCCAGCAGCTTAGGAGCAGGGGTTAATGAAAAACTGTTTTTT. Filled out from reference TRBV7-8 and TRBJ1-4, the complete variable domain reads GAGVSQSPRYKVAKRGQDVALRCDPISGHVSLFWYQQALGQGPEFLTYFQNEAQLDKSGLPSDRFFAERPEGSVSTLKIQRTQQEDSAVYLCASSLGAGVNEKLFFGSGTQLSVL.

This chain links TRBV28 with TRBJ1-1; TRBD1 is a possible D gene (5 bases). The CDR3 is 13 amino acids. CDR1 and CDR2 from the germline V gene are MDHEN and SYDVKM. The germline V and J ends were trimmed by 6 bases and 1 base, with 9 bases remaining between them. The CDR3 nucleotides read TGTGCCAGCAGCCTAACAGGGAACACTGAAGCTTTCTTT. Translated: CASSLTGNTEAFF.

This chain connects TRBV3-1 (or the pseudogene TRBV3-2) to TRBJ1-2, with 9 bases fitting TRBD1. V was pared by 0 bases and J by 4 bases, with 3 bases of the junction left unmatched. The CDR3 contains 15 residues. Looked up from germline, CDR1 is LGHDT and CDR2 is YNNKEL (reference sequence). The CDR3 reads CASSQDDRGTYGYTF. The CDR3 DNA is TGTGCCAGCAGCCAAGATGACAGGGGGACCTATGGCTACACCTTC.

This chain connects TRBV4-3 to TRBJ1-1, with TRBD1 matching 7 bases. The germline V gene has CDR1 LGHNA and CDR2 YSLEER. This CDR3 is built from 15 residues. Trimming removed 1 base from V and 5 bases from J; junction bases left unmatched: 7. In DNA form, the CDR3 reads TGCGCCAGCAGCCAAGGCCTCGAACAGGGGACTGAAGCTTTCTTT. It codes for CASSQGLEQGTEAFF.